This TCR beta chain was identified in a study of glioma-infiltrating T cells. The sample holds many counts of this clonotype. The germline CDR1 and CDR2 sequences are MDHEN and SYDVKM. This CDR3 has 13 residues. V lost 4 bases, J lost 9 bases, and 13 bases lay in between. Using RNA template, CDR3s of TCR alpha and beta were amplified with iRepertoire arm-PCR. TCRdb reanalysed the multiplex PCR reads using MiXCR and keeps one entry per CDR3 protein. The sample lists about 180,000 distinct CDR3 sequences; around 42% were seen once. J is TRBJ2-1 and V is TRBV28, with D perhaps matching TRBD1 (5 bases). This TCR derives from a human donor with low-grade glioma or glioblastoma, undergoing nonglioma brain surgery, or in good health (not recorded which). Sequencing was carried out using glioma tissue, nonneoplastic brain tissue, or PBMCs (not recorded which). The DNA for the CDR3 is TGTGCCAGCAGTTCGACAGTTCCCGCTGAGCAGTTCTTC. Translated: CASSSTVPAEQFF.